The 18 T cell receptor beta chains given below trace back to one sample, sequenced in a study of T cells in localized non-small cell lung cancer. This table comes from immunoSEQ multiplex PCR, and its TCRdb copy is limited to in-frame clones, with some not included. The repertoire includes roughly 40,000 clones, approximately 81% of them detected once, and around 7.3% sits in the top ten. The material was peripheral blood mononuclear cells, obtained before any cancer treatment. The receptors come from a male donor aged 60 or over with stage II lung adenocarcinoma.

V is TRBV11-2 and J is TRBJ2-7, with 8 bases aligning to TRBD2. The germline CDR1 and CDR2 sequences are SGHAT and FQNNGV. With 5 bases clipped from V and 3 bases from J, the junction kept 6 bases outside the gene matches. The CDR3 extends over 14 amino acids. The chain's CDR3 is CASSRGSGSYEQYF. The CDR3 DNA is TGTGCCAGCAGCCGGGGGAGCGGGAGCTACGAGCAGTACTTC.

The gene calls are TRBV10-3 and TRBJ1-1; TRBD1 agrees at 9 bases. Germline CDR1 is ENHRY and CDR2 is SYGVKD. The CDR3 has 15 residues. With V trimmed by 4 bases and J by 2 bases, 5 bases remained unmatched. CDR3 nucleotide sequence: TGTGCCATCAGTGGGGACAGGGCTTCTAACACTGAAGCTTTCTTT. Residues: CAISGDRASNTEAFF.

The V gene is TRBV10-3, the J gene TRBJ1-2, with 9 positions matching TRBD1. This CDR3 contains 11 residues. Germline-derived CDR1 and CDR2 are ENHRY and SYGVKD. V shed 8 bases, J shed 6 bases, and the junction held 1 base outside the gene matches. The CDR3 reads CAIGQGNGYTF. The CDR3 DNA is TGTGCCATCGGACAGGGGAATGGCTACACCTTC.

CDR3 loop: CASSLSREVNYGYTF. Here the CDR3 DNA reads TGTGCCAGCAGCTTGAGTAGGGAGGTCAACTATGGCTACACCTTC. The chain has TRBV5-4 and TRBJ1-2; D call uncertain. V was shortened by 1 base and J by 2 bases, with 12 bases between the two germline ends. Germline CDR1 and CDR2: SGHNT and YYREEE (reference sequence). The CDR3 is 15 residues long. The full variable domain, rest sourced from reference TRBV5-4 and TRBJ1-2, is ETGVTQSPTHLIKTRGQQVTLRCSSQSGHNTVSWYQQALGQGPQFIFQYYREEENGRGNFPPRFSGLQFPNYSSELNVNALELDDSALYLCASSLSREVNYGYTFGSGTRLTVV.

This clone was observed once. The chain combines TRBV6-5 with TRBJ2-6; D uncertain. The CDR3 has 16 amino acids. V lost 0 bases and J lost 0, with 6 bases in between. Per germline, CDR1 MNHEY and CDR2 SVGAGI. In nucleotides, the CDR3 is TGTGCCAGCAGTTACTCTAAATCCTCTGGGGCCAACGTCCTGACTTTC. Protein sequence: CASSYSKSSGANVLTF.

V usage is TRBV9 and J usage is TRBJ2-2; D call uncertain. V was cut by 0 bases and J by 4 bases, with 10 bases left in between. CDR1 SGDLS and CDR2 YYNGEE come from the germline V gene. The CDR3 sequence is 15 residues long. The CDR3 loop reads CASSVEGRATGELFF. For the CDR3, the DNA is TGTGCCAGCAGCGTAGAGGGAAGGGCCACCGGGGAGCTGTTTTTT.

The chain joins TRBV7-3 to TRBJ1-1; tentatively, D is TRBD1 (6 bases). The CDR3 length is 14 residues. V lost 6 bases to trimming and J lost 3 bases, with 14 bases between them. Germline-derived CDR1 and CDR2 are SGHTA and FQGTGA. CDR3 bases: TGTGCCAGCAGATCCCAGGGGAAAGACACTGAAGCTTTCTTT. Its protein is CASRSQGKDTEAFF.

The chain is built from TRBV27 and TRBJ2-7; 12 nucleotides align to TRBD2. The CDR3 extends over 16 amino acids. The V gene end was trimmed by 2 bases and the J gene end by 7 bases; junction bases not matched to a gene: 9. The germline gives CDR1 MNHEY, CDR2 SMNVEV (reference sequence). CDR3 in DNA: TGTGCCAGCAGTTTAAGTCTAGCGGGAGGGCCTCGAGAGCAGTACTTC. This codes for CASSLSLAGGPREQYF.

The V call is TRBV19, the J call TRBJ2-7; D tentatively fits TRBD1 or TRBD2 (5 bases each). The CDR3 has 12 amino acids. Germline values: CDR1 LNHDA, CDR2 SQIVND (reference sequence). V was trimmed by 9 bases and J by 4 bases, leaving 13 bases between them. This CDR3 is CASGTDFYEQYF. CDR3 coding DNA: TGTGCCAGCGGGACCGATTTTTACGAGCAGTACTTC.

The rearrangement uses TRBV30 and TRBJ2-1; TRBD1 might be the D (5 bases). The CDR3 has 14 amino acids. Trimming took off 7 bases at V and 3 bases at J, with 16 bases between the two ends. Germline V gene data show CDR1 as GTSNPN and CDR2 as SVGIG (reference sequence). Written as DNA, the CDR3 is TGTGCCTTAAAACAGGAGCGTATCTACAATGAGCAGTTCTTC. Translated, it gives CALKQERIYNEQFF. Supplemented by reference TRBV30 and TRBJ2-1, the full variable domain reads SQTIHQWPATLVQPVGSPLSLECTVEGTSNPNLYWYRQAAGRGLQLLFYSVGIGQISSEVPQNLSASRPQDRQFILSSKKLLLSDSGFYLCALKQERIYNEQFFGPGTRLTVL.

CDR3 nucleotide sequence: TGTGCCAGCAGCTTAAGACTAGCGGATTACAATGAGCAGTTCTTC. It codes for CASSLRLADYNEQFF. The chain couples TRBV7-9 to TRBJ2-1, with 9 bases matching TRBD2. The germline V gene has CDR1 SEHNR and CDR2 FQNEAQ (reference sequence). Unmatched junction bases numbered 3, after V lost 2 bases and J lost 4 bases. The CDR3 is 15 amino acids.

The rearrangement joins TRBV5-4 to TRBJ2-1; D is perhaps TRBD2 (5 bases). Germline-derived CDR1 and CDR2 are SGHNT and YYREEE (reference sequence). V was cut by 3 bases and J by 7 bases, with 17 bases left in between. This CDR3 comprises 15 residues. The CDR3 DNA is TGTGCCAGCAGCTCAGGAGGCGGGCTAGGGAATGAGCAGTTCTTC. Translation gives CASSSGGGLGNEQFF. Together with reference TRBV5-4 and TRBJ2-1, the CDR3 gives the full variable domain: ETGVTQSPTHLIKTRGQQVTLRCSSQSGHNTVSWYQQALGQGPQFIFQYYREEENGRGNFPPRFSGLQFPNYSSELNVNALELDDSALYLCASSSGGGLGNEQFFGPGTRLTVL.

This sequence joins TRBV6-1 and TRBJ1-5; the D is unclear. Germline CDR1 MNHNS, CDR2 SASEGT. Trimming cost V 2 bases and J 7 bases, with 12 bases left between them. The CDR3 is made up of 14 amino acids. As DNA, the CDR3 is TGTGCCAGCAGTGAAAGGAGGGCCCCCCAGCCCCAGCATTTT. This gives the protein CASSERRAPQPQHF.

The CDR3 coding sequence is TGTGCCAGCAGCCGGCAGACAGGAGGTACCTACGAGCAGTACTTC. It codes for CASSRQTGGTYEQYF. The J gene is TRBJ2-7, the V gene TRBV5-5, with D possibly TRBD1 on 6 matching bases. Trimming stripped 4 bases from V and 2 bases from J, with 16 bases between. Germline assignment: CDR1 SGHKS and CDR2 YYEKEE (reference sequence). This CDR3 comprises 15 residues. Supplemented by reference TRBV5-5 and TRBJ2-7, the full variable domain reads DAGVTQSPTHLIKTRGQQVTLRCSPISGHKSVSWYQQVLGQGPQFIFQYYEKEERGRGNFPDRFSARQFPNYSSELNVNALLLGDSALYLCASSRQTGGTYEQYFGPGTRLTVT.

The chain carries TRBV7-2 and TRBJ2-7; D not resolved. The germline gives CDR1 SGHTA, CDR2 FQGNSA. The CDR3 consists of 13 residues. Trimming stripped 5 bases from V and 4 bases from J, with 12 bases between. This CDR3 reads CASSPRKGYEQYF. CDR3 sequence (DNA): TGTGCCAGCAGCCCCCGTAAGGGATACGAGCAGTACTTC.

The CDR3 DNA is TGTGCCAGCAGCGGGTCGGCGTCACGGAACACTGAAGCTTTCTTT. Protein sequence: CASSGSASRNTEAFF. The chain is built from TRBV28 and TRBJ1-1; D remains ambiguous. Germline-derived CDR1 and CDR2 are MDHEN and SYDVKM. This CDR3 has 15 amino acids. Trimming removed 6 bases at V and 1 base at J, with 15 bases between.

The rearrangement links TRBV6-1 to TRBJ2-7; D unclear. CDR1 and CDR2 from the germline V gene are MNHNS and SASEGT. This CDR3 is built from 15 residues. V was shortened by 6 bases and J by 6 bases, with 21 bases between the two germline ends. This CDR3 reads CASRGLPVPFSEQYF. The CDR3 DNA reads TGTGCCAGCAGGGGTTTACCAGTCCCGTTTAGCGAGCAGTACTTC.

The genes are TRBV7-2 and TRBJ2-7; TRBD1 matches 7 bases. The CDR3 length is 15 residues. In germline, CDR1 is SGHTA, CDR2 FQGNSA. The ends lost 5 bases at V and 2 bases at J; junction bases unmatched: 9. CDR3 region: CASSTRGGPTYEQYF. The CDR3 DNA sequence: TGTGCCAGCAGCACCCGAGGGGGCCCGACCTACGAGCAGTACTTC.